Listed below are T cell receptor beta chains from one sample, sequenced in a study of blood T cell repertoires in COVID-19. Some clones are missing from TCRdb's copy, which holds only in-frame ones; the method was immunoSEQ multiplex PCR. Counted here are almost 200,000 clones, approximately 80% occurring once; the ten biggest clones make up approximately 0.97%. The sample was peripheral blood. The source of these receptors is a man between 60 and 70 years old with COVID-19, enrolled during active disease. The CDR3 runs from the conserved cysteine through the conserved F or W. D genes are given only for firm matches.

TRBD1 TRBJ1-2 TRBV3-1/TRBV3-2 TGTGCCAGCAGCCAAGTAGTAGGGGGCGTCTATGGCTACACCTTC CASSQVVGGVYGYTF
NA TRBJ1-1 TRBV24-1 TGTGCCACCAGTGACCCAATATCTCACGGAGCTTTCTTT CATSDPISHGAFF
NA TRBJ1-5 TRBV2 TGTGCCAGCAGTGCAGGGATAATCAGCCCCGGTGGTTTT CASSAGIISPGGF
NA TRBJ2-2 TRBV24-1 TGTGCCACCAGTGACCTAGACAGGACGGGAGGGCTGTTTTTT CATSDLDRTGGLFF
NA TRBJ1-1 TRBV3-1/TRBV3-2 TGTGCCAGCAGCCGGCGGGACGGAGCTGAAGCTTTCTTT CASSRRDGAEAFF
TRBD2 TRBJ2-1 TRBV7-9 TGTGCCAGCAGCTTGTGGCTAGCGGGAAACTACAATGAGCAGTTCTTC CASSLWLAGNYNEQFF
NA TRBJ1-4 TRBV4-2 TGTGCCAGCAGCCAAGTTTTAGGGGCTAATGAAAAACTGTTTTTT CASSQVLGANEKLFF
NA TRBJ1-3 TRBV19 TGTGCCAGTAGTATCGGAGGCTCTGGAAACACCATATATTTT CASSIGGSGNTIYF
NA TRBJ2-7 TRBV9 TGTGCCAGCAGCGTAGTCCCCGGGTCCTACGAGCAGTACTTC CASSVVPGSYEQYF
TRBD2 TRBJ2-1 TRBV9 TGTGCCAGCAGCGTACAAGCGGGAGGAGTCAATGAGCAGTTCTTC CASSVQAGGVNEQFF
NA TRBJ1-1 TRBV14 TGTGCCAGCAGCCCCCTAAAGCGAGGAGGTTCGCCCACTGAAGCTTTCTTT CASSPLKRGGSPTEAFF
TRBD1 TRBJ2-1 TRBV5-1 TGCGCCAGCAGCTTTACAGGGGGCCCTCGCTACAATGAGCAGTTCTTC CASSFTGGPRYNEQFF
NA TRBJ2-7 TRBV6-5 TGTGCCAGCAGTTACTCGGTGAGGGAACCCTACGAGCAGTACTTC CASSYSVREPYEQYF